This T cell receptor beta chain was retrieved from a study of OX40 agonist ivuxolimab in advanced cancers. Study summary: In this trial design, patients received ivuxolimab intravenously at 0.01 to 10 mg/kg every 2 weeks. Participants, approximately 80% male, averaged approximately 56 years of age, ranging from roughly 23 to 80. Findings of the study overall: Certain nonresponders likewise exhibited a low normalized T-cell clonal expansion. CD8+ T cells averaged more expanded clones than CD4+.

In its sample, this clone was seen once. Its specificity is unknown. CDR1 SGHVS and CDR2 FQNEAQ come from the germline V gene. This CDR3 has 15 residues. Trimming took 5 bases from V and 2 from J; bases not matched to a gene: 4. Assay: immunoSEQ multiplex PCR; the TCRdb copy retains only in-frame clones and omits some. Of about 88,000 clones in the sample, approximately 87% were seen once. J is TRBJ1-3 and V is TRBV7-8; 9 bases are shared with TRBD1. This clonotype was sampled from an adult with an advanced solid tumor such as melanoma, head and neck, liver or kidney cancer. Source: CD4+ or CD8+ T cells sorted from blood, taken in a trial of the OX40 agonist ivuxolimab. The CDR3 region is CASSIYRGPGNTIYF. CDR3 bases: TGTGCCAGCAGCATTTACAGGGGGCCTGGAAACACCATATATTTT.